This TCR beta chain was recorded in a study of cytomegalovirus exposure and HLA in healthy donors. Study background: In a later analysis, it was reported that the roughly 130 validation repertoires had been produced on the same platform as the 700 or so repertoires belonging to the first cohort.

Study conclusions and caveats: As was reported, the classifier diagnosed cytomegalovirus status with high specificity and sensitivity. There were a few CMV-associated chains whose specificity for CMV antigens was confirmed in vitro.

The data were produced by immunoSEQ multiplex PCR, yet TCRdb's version contains in-frame clones alone and is incomplete. The sample holds over 100,000 clones, 89% seen once. V was pared by 1 base and J by 2 bases, with 18 bases between. The CDR3 spans 18 residues. Looked up from germline, CDR1 is SGHVS and CDR2 is FQNEAQ. As to this clone: What it recognizes is unknown.

The TCR comes from a woman aged 18 to 35 in good health and CMV-seronegative. The sequenced sample consisted of PBMCs. The rearrangement links TRBV7-8 to TRBJ1-5; D is ambiguous. CDR3 residues: CASSLGAGPSGGNQPQHF. CDR3 nucleotides: TGTGCCAGCAGCTTAGGGGCAGGCCCCTCCGGGGGCAATCAGCCCCAGCATTTT.